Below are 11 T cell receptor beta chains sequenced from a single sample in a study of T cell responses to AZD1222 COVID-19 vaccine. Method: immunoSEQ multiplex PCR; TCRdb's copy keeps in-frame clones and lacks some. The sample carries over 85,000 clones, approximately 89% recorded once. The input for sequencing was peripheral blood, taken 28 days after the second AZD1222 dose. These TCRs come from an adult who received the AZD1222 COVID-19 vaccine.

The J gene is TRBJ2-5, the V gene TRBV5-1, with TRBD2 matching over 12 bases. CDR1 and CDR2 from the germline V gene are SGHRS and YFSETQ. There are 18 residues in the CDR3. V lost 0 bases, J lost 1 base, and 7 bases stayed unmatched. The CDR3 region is CASSLGALAGGPQETQYF. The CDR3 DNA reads TGCGCCAGCAGCTTGGGGGCACTAGCGGGGGGCCCCCAAGAGACCCAGTACTTC.

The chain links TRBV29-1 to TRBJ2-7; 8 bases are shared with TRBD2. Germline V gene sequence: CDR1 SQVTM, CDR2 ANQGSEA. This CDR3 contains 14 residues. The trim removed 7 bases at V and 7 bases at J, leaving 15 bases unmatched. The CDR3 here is CSAGGGLPTGEQYF. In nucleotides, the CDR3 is TGCAGCGCCGGCGGGGGGTTACCCACGGGGGAGCAGTACTTC.

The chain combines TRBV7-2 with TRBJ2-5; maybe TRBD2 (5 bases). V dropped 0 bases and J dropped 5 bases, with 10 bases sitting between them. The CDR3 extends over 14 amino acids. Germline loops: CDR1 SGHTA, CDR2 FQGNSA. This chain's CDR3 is CASSLARAVETQYF. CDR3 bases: TGTGCCAGCAGCTTAGCGAGGGCGGTTGAGACCCAGTACTTC.

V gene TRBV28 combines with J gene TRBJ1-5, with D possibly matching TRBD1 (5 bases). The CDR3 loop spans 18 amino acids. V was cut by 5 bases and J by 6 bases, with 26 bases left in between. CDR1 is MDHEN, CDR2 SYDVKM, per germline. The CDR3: CASSPTPAGWIGSQPQHF. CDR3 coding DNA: TGTGCCAGCAGTCCCACCCCTGCAGGGTGGATAGGATCTCAGCCCCAGCATTTT.

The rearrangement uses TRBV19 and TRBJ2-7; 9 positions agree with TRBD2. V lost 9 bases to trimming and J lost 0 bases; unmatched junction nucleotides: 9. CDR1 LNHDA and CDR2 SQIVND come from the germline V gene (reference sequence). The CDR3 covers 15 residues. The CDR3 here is CASRQAGLASYEQYF. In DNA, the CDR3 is TGTGCCAGCCGACAGGCGGGACTAGCCTCCTACGAGCAGTACTTC. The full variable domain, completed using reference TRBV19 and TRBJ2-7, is DGGITQSPKYLFRKEGQNVTLSCEQNLNHDAMYWYRQDPGQGLRLIYYSQIVNDFQKGDIAEGYSVSREKKESFPLTVTSAQKNPTAFYLCASRQAGLASYEQYFGPGTRLTVT.

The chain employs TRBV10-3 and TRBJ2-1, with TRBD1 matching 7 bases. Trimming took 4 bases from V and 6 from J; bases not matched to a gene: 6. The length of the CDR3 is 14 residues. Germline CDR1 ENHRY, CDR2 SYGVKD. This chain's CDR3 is CAISARGPANEQFF. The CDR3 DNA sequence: TGTGCCATCAGTGCGAGGGGGCCGGCCAATGAGCAGTTCTTC.

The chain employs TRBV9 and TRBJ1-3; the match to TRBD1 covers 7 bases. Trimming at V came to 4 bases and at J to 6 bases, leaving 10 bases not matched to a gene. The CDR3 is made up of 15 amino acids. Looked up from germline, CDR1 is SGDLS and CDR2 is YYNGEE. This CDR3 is CASSHQTGWKNTIYF. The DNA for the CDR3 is TGTGCCAGCAGCCACCAGACAGGGTGGAAAAACACCATATATTTT.

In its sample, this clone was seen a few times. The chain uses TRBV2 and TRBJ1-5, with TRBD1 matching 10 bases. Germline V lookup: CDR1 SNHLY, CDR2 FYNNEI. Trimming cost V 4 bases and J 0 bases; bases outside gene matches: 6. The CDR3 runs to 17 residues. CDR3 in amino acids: CASSGTGGGYSNQPQHF. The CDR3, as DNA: TGTGCCAGCAGTGGGACAGGGGGGGGCTATAGCAATCAGCCCCAGCATTTT.

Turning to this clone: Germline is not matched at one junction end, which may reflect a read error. In DNA form, the CDR3 reads TGTGCCAGCAATTACCTAAGACAGGGTGGAACTGAAGCTTTCTTT. Amino acid sequence: CASNYLRQGGTEAFF. This chain links TRBV6-5 with TRBJ1-1, with TRBD1 matching 7 bases. Germline V gives CDR1 MNHEY, CDR2 SVGAGI. CDR3 size: 15 residues.

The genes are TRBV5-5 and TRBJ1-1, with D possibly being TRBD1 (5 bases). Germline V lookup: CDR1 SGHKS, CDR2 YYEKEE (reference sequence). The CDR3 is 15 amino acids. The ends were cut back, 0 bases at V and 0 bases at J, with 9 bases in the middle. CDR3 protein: CASSLEGRLNTEAFF. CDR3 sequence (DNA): TGTGCCAGCAGCTTGGAGGGACGGTTGAACACTGAAGCTTTCTTT. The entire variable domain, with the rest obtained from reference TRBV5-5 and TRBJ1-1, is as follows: DAGVTQSPTHLIKTRGQQVTLRCSPISGHKSVSWYQQVLGQGPQFIFQYYEKEERGRGNFPDRFSARQFPNYSSELNVNALLLGDSALYLCASSLEGRLNTEAFFGQGTRLTVV.

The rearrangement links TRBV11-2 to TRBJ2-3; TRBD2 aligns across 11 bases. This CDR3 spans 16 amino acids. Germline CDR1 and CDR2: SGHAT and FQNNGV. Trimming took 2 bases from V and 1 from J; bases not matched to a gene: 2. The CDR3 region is CASSLRGLAGTDTQYF. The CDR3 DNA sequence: TGTGCCAGCAGCTTAAGGGGACTAGCGGGCACAGATACGCAGTATTTT.